This T cell receptor beta chain originates from a study of CD8 T cells in ankylosing spondylitis. This clonotype came up many times. Its antigen is still unknown. A junction boundary mismatches the germline segment, possibly from a read error. Findings of the study overall: Some of these motif variants have turned up before, in reports on reactive arthritis synovial fluid and blood. Disease-linked clones reportedly concentrated significantly in matched ankylosing spondylitis synovial fluid. A motif of fewer than ten highly homologous TCR beta variants was seen as apparently characteristic of ankylosing spondylitis blood.

Preparation of TCR beta libraries was done by quantitative 5'-RACE with molecular barcodes. TCRdb re-called the 5' RACE reads with MiXCR, one entry per CDR3 protein. This sample carries 250,000 to 400,000 distinct CDR3 sequences, approximately 10% of them seen once, and the ten largest clones take about 10%. The sample was blood, either unsorted or a sorted T cell fraction (not recorded which). The clonotype comes from a female donor with ankylosing spondylitis or in good health (not recorded which).

CDR3 bases: TGCGCCAGCAGCGCGGACACTCAAGAGACCCAGTACTTC. Residues: CASSADTQETQYF. The chain recombines TRBV5-6 with TRBJ2-5; TRBD1 might be the D (5 bases). Germline CDR1 and CDR2: SGHDT and YYEEEE. There are 13 residues in the CDR3.